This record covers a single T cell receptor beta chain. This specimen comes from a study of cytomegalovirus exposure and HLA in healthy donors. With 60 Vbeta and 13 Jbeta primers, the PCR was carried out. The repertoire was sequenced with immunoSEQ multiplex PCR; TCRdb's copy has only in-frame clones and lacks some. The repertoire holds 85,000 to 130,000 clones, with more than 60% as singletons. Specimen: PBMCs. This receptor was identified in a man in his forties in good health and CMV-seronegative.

The CDR3 spells CASSTPDRDTTGELFF. DNA for the CDR3: TGCGCCAGCAGCACTCCAGACAGGGACACCACCGGGGAGCTGTTTTTT. The V gene is TRBV5-1, the J gene TRBJ2-2; 7 nucleotides align to TRBD1. The CDR3 runs 16 residues. J gave up 4 bases and V 4 bases, and 10 bases lay outside the gene matches. The germline CDR1 and CDR2 sequences are SGHRS and YFSETQ.